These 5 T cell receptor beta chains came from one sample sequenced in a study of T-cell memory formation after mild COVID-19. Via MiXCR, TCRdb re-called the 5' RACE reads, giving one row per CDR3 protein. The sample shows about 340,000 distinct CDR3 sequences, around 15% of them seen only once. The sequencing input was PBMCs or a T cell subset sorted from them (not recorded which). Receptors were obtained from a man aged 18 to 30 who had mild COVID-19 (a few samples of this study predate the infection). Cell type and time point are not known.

CDR3 sequence reads: CAIRTFLISSPLHF. In nucleotides, the CDR3 is TGTGCCATCAGGACGTTTCTGATAAGTTCACCCCTCCACTTT. The chain employs TRBV10-3 and TRBJ1-6; D is uncertain. Germline V CDR1 and CDR2: ENHRY, SYGVKD. This CDR3 spans 14 amino acids. V was trimmed by 6 bases and J by 9 bases, leaving 15 bases between them.

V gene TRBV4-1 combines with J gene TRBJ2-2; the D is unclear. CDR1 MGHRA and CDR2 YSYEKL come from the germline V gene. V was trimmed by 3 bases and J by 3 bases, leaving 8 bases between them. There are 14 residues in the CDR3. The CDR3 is CASSHVRDTGELFF. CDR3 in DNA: TGCGCCAGCAGCCACGTTAGAGACACCGGGGAGCTGTTTTTT.

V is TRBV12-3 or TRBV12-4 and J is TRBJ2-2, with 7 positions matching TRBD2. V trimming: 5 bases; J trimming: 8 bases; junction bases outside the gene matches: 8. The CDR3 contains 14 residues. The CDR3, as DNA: TGTGCCAGCAGTCTAAGCGGGGAGCCAGGGGAGCTGTTTTTT. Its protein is CASSLSGEPGELFF.

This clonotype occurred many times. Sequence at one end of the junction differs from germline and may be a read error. The CDR3 region is CASSQVGTDTQYF. The CDR3 DNA follows: TGCGCCAGCAGCCAAGTGGGCACAGATACGCAGTATTTT. V gene TRBV3-1 combines with J gene TRBJ2-3; the D is unclear. CDR3 length equals 13 residues. Germline CDR1 LGHDT, CDR2 YNNKEL (reference sequence).

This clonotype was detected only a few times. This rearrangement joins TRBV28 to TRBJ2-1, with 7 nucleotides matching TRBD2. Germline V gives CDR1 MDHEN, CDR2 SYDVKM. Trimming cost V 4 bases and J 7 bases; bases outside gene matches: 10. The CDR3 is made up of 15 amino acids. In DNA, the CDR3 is TGTGCCAGCAGTTCCACCCGGACTAGATGGAATGAGCAGTTCTTC. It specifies CASSSTRTRWNEQFF.